One and the same sample provided the 17 T cell receptor beta chains below, sequenced in a study of blood T cell repertoires in COVID-19. Assay: immunoSEQ multiplex PCR; the TCRdb copy retains only in-frame clones and omits some. Of some 130,000 clones in the sample, almost 85% were seen once. The sample consisted of peripheral blood. Every receptor here comes from a woman in her 30s who had recovered from COVID-19.

The J gene is TRBJ2-1, the V gene TRBV9; 11 bases line up with TRBD2. This CDR3 region has 15 residues. The V segment lost 3 bases and the J segment 7 bases; nucleotides outside the gene matches: 6. In germline, CDR1 is SGDLS, CDR2 YYNGEE. In nucleotides, the CDR3 is TGTGCCAGCAGCGGAACTAGCGGGAGTCCAAATGAGCAGTTCTTC. This gives the protein CASSGTSGSPNEQFF.

The rearrangement links TRBV5-5 to TRBJ2-5, with TRBD1 as a possible D gene (6 bases). Deletions cut 0 bases from V and 2 bases from J, with 8 bases between. This CDR3 contains 14 residues. The germline V gene has CDR1 SGHKS and CDR2 YYEKEE (reference sequence). Here the CDR3 DNA reads TGTGCCAGCAGCTTGGTTGACAGGCAAGAGACCCAGTACTTC. Protein sequence: CASSLVDRQETQYF.

The V gene is TRBV4-1, the J gene TRBJ2-7, with a tentative D call TRBD2 (5 bases). Trimming took off 1 base at V and 3 bases at J, with 16 bases between the two ends. The germline V gene has CDR1 MGHRA and CDR2 YSYEKL. The CDR3 has 16 residues. CDR3 residues: CASSQVPGTLSYEQYF. The CDR3 DNA reads as TGCGCCAGCAGCCAAGTCCCGGGAACGTTAAGCTACGAGCAGTACTTC.

The gene calls are TRBV11-1 and TRBJ2-5; D remains ambiguous. Germline CDR1 and CDR2: SGHAT and FQDESV (reference sequence). The V end lost 5 bases, the J end lost 5 bases, and 6 bases lay between the germline ends. The CDR3 totals 11 residues. CDR3 nucleotide sequence: TGTGCCAGCAGCCACGGGGAGACCCAGTACTTC. It is translated as CASSHGETQYF. Full variable domain (rest looked up from reference TRBV11-1 and TRBJ2-5): EAEVAQSPRYKITEKSQAVAFWCDPISGHATLYWYRQILGQGPELLVQFQDESVVDDSQLPKDRFSAERLKGVDSTLKIQPAELGDSAMYLCASSHGETQYFGPGTRLLVL.

The chain recombines TRBV3-1 (or the pseudogene TRBV3-2) with TRBJ1-1; 7 nucleotides line up with TRBD1. Germline V gives CDR1 LGHDT, CDR2 YNNKEL (reference sequence). The CDR3 length is 12 residues. V lost 4 bases and J lost 5; bases outside the gene matches: 1. CDR3 nucleotide sequence: TGTGCCAGCAGCCTCAGGGGGACTGAAGCTTTCTTT. Its translation is CASSLRGTEAFF.

The chain employs TRBV11-2 and TRBJ1-3; a weak D match, TRBD1 (6 bases). CDR3 length equals 16 residues. Trimming removed 5 bases at V and 0 bases at J, with 14 bases between. Germline assignment: CDR1 SGHAT and CDR2 FQNNGV. CDR3 sequence: CASSPHRTASGNTIYF. The CDR3 DNA reads as TGTGCCAGCAGCCCCCACAGGACAGCCTCTGGAAACACCATATATTTT.

This sequence joins TRBV9 and TRBJ1-4; 10 positions match TRBD1. Germline CDR1 SGDLS, CDR2 YYNGEE. The CDR3 has 17 amino acids. V lost 2 bases, J lost 8 bases, and 12 bases stayed unmatched. The CDR3 DNA reads as TGTGCCAGCAGCGTCGGGCCCGGGACAGGGGATAGGGAAAAACTGTTTTTT. Its translation is CASSVGPGTGDREKLFF.

The chain is built from TRBV5-1 and TRBJ1-2; 8 bases are shared with TRBD1. The CDR3 contains 15 residues. Looked up from germline, CDR1 is SGHRS and CDR2 is YFSETQ. Trimming at V came to 5 bases and at J to 2 bases, leaving 8 bases not matched to a gene. DNA for the CDR3: TGCGCCAGCAGTCAGACAGGGGATCGGAACTATGGCTACACCTTC. Its translation is CASSQTGDRNYGYTF.

The V and J genes are TRBV3-1 (or the pseudogene TRBV3-2) and TRBJ1-2; no clear D gene. Germline loops: CDR1 LGHDT, CDR2 YNNKEL (reference sequence). V lost 1 base and J lost 4, with 10 bases in between. This CDR3 region has 14 residues. CDR3 protein: CASSQGRNIYGYTF. The CDR3 coding sequence is TGTGCCAGCAGCCAAGGGCGGAATATCTATGGCTACACCTTC.

This clone was detected once. V is TRBV14 and J is TRBJ2-3, with a tentative D call TRBD2 (5 bases). Trimming shortened V by 4 bases and J by 1 base, and 15 bases separated the two germline ends. There are 16 residues in the CDR3. From germline, CDR1 is SGHDN and CDR2 FVKESK. The CDR3 protein is CASSPLLVGGTDTQYF. For the CDR3, the DNA is TGTGCCAGCAGCCCCTTACTAGTCGGGGGCACAGATACGCAGTATTTT.

The chain is built from TRBV7-2 and TRBJ1-2; the match to TRBD1 covers 8 bases. The V segment lost 3 bases and the J segment 4 bases; nucleotides outside the gene matches: 1. Germline V gives CDR1 SGHTA, CDR2 FQGNSA. This CDR3 has 13 residues. The CDR3 spells CASSFGTGYGYTF. CDR3 nucleotides: TGTGCCAGCAGCTTTGGGACAGGCTATGGCTACACCTTC. The variable domain in full, completed from reference TRBV7-2 and TRBJ1-2, reads GAGVSQSPSNKVTEKGKDVELRCDPISGHTALYWYRQSLGQGLEFLIYFQGNSAPDKSGLPSDRFSAERTGGSVSTLTIQRTQQEDSAVYLCASSFGTGYGYTFGSGTRLTVV.

The J gene is TRBJ1-1, the V gene TRBV7-6; D call uncertain. Trimming took 0 bases from V and 3 from J, leaving 11 bases between them. CDR1 and CDR2 from the germline V gene are SGHVS and FNYEAQ. There are 15 residues in the CDR3. CDR3: CASSLALQIDTEAFF. For the CDR3, the DNA is TGTGCCAGCAGCTTAGCTCTCCAGATCGACACTGAAGCTTTCTTT.

This sequence joins TRBV7-6 and TRBJ2-7, with 7 bases lining up with TRBD1. The CDR3 runs to 14 residues. The V gene's germline CDR1 is SGHVS and CDR2 FNYEAQ. V trimming: 5 bases; J trimming: 2 bases; junction bases outside the gene matches: 6. DNA for the CDR3: TGTGCCAGCAGCCCTAAAGGGGGCCCCTACGAGCAGTACTTC. Encoded protein: CASSPKGGPYEQYF.

The chain has TRBV12-5 and TRBJ1-5; D not certain. Germline V gives CDR1 LGHNT, CDR2 FRNRAP. There are 12 residues in the CDR3. V dropped 1 base and J dropped 5 bases, with 3 bases sitting between them. The CDR3 sequence: CASGLDYQPQHF. CDR3 coding DNA: TGTGCTAGTGGTTTGGACTATCAGCCCCAGCATTTT.

As DNA, the CDR3 is TGTGCCAGTAGTAAAGGGGATAGAAACACTGAAGCTTTCTTT. It is translated as CASSKGDRNTEAFF. The chain joins TRBV19 to TRBJ1-1; weak D call: TRBD1 (5 bases). Germline CDR1 and CDR2: LNHDA and SQIVND (reference sequence). This CDR3 is 14 amino acids long. V shed 4 bases and J shed 2 bases, with 11 bases lying between them.

This clone appeared once. The genes are TRBV6-5 and TRBJ2-7, with 7 bases aligning to TRBD1. The CDR3 is 14 residues long. Germline values: CDR1 MNHEY, CDR2 SVGAGI. V was clipped by 7 bases and J by 1 base; unmatched bases: 7. The CDR3 nucleotides are TGTGCCAGCAAAAAGCCGGGACAGTCCTACGAGCAGTACTTC. This encodes CASKKPGQSYEQYF.

The chain uses TRBV6-5 and TRBJ2-7, with TRBD2 as a possible D gene (6 bases). The germline V gene encodes CDR1 MNHEY and CDR2 SVGAGI. The V and J ends lost 5 bases and 2 bases respectively, with 16 bases between them. The CDR3 consists of 15 residues. CDR3 bases: TGTGCCAGCAGTCACGGGACTTATCAGACCTACGAGCAGTACTTC. Translating gives CASSHGTYQTYEQYF.